The rows below give T cell receptor beta chains drawn from one sample of a study of T cell changes during pregnancy in multiple sclerosis. Generated by immunoSEQ multiplex PCR, the TCRdb table keeps only in-frame clones and is missing some. This table holds tens of thousands of clones, roughly 89% found once. Specimen: CD4+ T cells from peripheral blood mononuclear cells, collected in the second trimester of pregnancy. The receptors were sampled from a female donor in good health, enrolled as a control in a pregnancy study. The CDR3 runs from the conserved cysteine through the conserved F or W. Each record gives: clone size, J gene, D gene, V gene, CDR3 DNA, CDR3 protein. The D gene is left open where the match is weak. A row's size may be missing; if present it is once, few, many or a size class.

>-|TRBJ1-6|-|TRBV4-3
TGCGCCAGCAGCCAAGATGCAGGGATGGGTAATTCACCCCTCCACTTT
CASSQDAGMGNSPLHF
>-|TRBJ1-3|-|TRBV7-9
TGTGCCAGTAGGCGCCTCGGGAACACCATATATTTT
CASRRLGNTIYF
>-|TRBJ1-2|-|TRBV7-2
TGTGCCAGCAGCTTTAGGAGCCCGGATCTCTATGGCTACACCTTC
CASSFRSPDLYGYTF
>once|TRBJ2-7|TRBD1|TRBV5-1
TGCGCCAGCAGCCGAACAGGGGCCTACGAGCAGTACTTC
CASSRTGAYEQYF
>few|TRBJ1-1|-|TRBV19
TGTGCCAGTAAAAGGGGAACTGAAGCTTTCTTT
CASKRGTEAFF
>-|TRBJ2-1|TRBD2|TRBV28
TGTGCCACCATGAGGCGGGGGGCCCTCGGGAATGAGCAGTTCTTC
CATMRRGALGNEQFF
>-|TRBJ2-7|-|TRBV7-2
TGTGCCAGCAGCGGGTACAGGGCCTCTTGGTACGACGAGCAGTACTTC
CASSGYRASWYDEQYF
>-|TRBJ2-1|-|TRBV4-1
TGCGCCAGCAGCCAATTTGGGAGTGACTTGCTTAACTACAATGAGCAGTTCTTC
CASSQFGSDLLNYNEQFF
>-|TRBJ1-5|TRBD1|TRBV28
TGTGCCAGCAGTTTACCGGGACAGAGGAATCAGCCCCAGCATTTT
CASSLPGQRNQPQHF
>medium-sized|TRBJ1-1|TRBD1|TRBV29-1
TGCAGCGGATGGGGACAGATGAACACTGAAGCTTTCTTT
CSGWGQMNTEAFF
>-|TRBJ2-1|-|TRBV6-4
TGTGCCACCCGAGCGATGGGGGGAGAGCAGTTCTTC
CATRAMGGEQFF
>-|TRBJ2-7|TRBD2|TRBV7-2
TGTGCCAGCAGCCCCCGTGGAACTAGCGGGGGAACCTCTTACGAGCAGTACTTC
CASSPRGTSGGTSYEQYF
>-|TRBJ1-6|-|TRBV11-2
TGTGCCAGCAGCTGGGCCCAGGGGAGCTCCTATAATTCACCCCTCCACTTT
CASSWAQGSSYNSPLHF
>-|TRBJ1-1|-|TRBV11-2
TGTGCCAGCAGCTTACAGGTTAACACTGAAGCTTTCTTT
CASSLQVNTEAFF
>-|TRBJ2-5|TRBD1|TRBV6-1
TGTGCCAGCAGTGAAGGTCAGGGGGCCGGGGAGACCCAGTACTTC
CASSEGQGAGETQYF
>-|TRBJ1-2|-|TRBV25-1
TGTGCCAGCAGTGAATATGCAGGGTGGGCGGTTGGCTACACCTTC
CASSEYAGWAVGYTF
>-|TRBJ1-2|-|TRBV7-2
TGTGCCAGCAGGGACAGTCGATCTCACTATGGCTACACCTTC
CASRDSRSHYGYTF
>-|TRBJ1-6|-|TRBV7-2
TGTGCCAGCAGCTTAGGGTGGCAGACGGGGTCACCCCTCCACTTT
CASSLGWQTGSPLHF
>-|TRBJ1-4|-|TRBV4-1
TGCGCCAGCAGCCAAGCGGGAGATGAAAAACTGTTTTTT
CASSQAGDEKLFF
>-|TRBJ2-7|TRBD2|TRBV4-2
TGTGCCAGCAGTCCGACGGGGGGGAGCTCCTACGAGCAGTACTTC
CASSPTGGSSYEQYF
>-|TRBJ2-7|-|TRBV28
TGTGCCAGCAGATCCCCAGGGACCTACGAGCAGTACTTC
CASRSPGTYEQYF
>-|TRBJ1-1|-|TRBV19
TGTGCCACCCGATATTCTAGCTCGAACACTGAAGCTTTCTTT
CATRYSSSNTEAFF
>once|TRBJ1-1|-|TRBV7-9
TGTGCCAGCAGCTTCCAGGGGTCTGAAGCTTTCTTT
CASSFQGSEAFF
>-|TRBJ2-5|-|TRBV29-1
TGCAGCTTTCGACAGGTAGAGACCCAGTACTTC
CSFRQVETQYF
>few|TRBJ2-7|-|TRBV28
TGTGCCAGCAGTCCTGGGGTCACAGGGTCCTACGAGCAGTACTTC
CASSPGVTGSYEQYF
>-|TRBJ2-3|TRBD1|TRBV5-1
TGCGCCAGCAGTCCCGGGACAGGGGCAAGGGCAGATACGCAGTATTTT
CASSPGTGARADTQYF
>-|TRBJ2-7|TRBD1|TRBV18
TGTGCCAGCTCACCCGGCGGGACAGGACCCTACGAGCAGTACTTC
CASSPGGTGPYEQYF
>few|TRBJ1-1|TRBD1|TRBV6-1
TGTGCCAGCAGTGAAGCAGGGACAGGGAGAGAAGCTTTCTTT
CASSEAGTGREAFF
>-|TRBJ2-1|TRBD1|TRBV11-2
TGTGCCAGCAGCTTCAGACAGGGCTCCTACAATGAGCAGTTCTTC
CASSFRQGSYNEQFF
>once|TRBJ2-2|TRBD1|TRBV25-1
TGTGCCAGCAGTGAATTTGGGACAGGGAGCGCCGGGGAGCTGTTTTTT
CASSEFGTGSAGELFF
>-|TRBJ2-7|-|TRBV27
TGTGCCAGCAGTTTATCGGTACAGGCCTACGAGCAGTACTTC
CASSLSVQAYEQYF
>-|TRBJ1-5|-|TRBV5-1
TGCGCCAGCAGCTTGGAAGGTAGCGACAATCAGCCCCAGCATTTT
CASSLEGSDNQPQHF
>once|TRBJ2-5|TRBD2|TRBV2
TGTGCCAGCAGTGTAGCGGGGGGGCCTCCAGAGACCCAGTACTTC
CASSVAGGPPETQYF
>-|TRBJ2-3|TRBD1|TRBV7-3
TGTGCCAGCAGCTCCTTACAGGGGGCAGATACGCAGTATTTT
CASSSLQGADTQYF
>once|TRBJ2-3|TRBD2|TRBV11-3
TGTGCCAGCAGCTTTAGCGGGACAGATACGCAGTATTTT
CASSFSGTDTQYF
>-|TRBJ2-7|TRBD1|TRBV2
TGTGCCAGCAGCCCGGGACAGGGCACCTACGAGCAGTACTTC
CASSPGQGTYEQYF
>once|TRBJ2-6|TRBD1|TRBV18
TGTGCCAGCTCAACACGAGGCGGGACAGGGGAGGCTGGGGCCAACGTCCTGACTTTC
CASSTRGGTGEAGANVLTF
>once|TRBJ2-7|TRBD1|TRBV2
TGTGCCAGCAGGGGACAGGACAGCCTCAATTCCTACGAGCAGTACTTC
CASRGQDSLNSYEQYF
>-|TRBJ1-1|-|TRBV2
TGTGCCAGCAGTAGGGAACGACAGGTTAGGGAAGCTTTCTTT
CASSRERQVREAFF
>-|TRBJ1-2|-|TRBV19
TGTGCCAGTAGTGGTGGAGGCAGCGGGTCTTATGGCTACACCTTC
CASSGGGSGSYGYTF
>-|TRBJ2-2|TRBD1|TRBV9
TGTGCCAGCAGCGTAGAGGGCCGAATGGGACAGGGGTACACCGGGGAGCTGTTTTTT
CASSVEGRMGQGYTGELFF
>-|TRBJ2-2|TRBD1|TRBV11-2
TGTGCCAGCAGCTTCGGTCTGACAGGGAAAACCGGGGAGCTGTTTTTT
CASSFGLTGKTGELFF
>-|TRBJ2-2|-|TRBV7-9
TGTGCCAGCCCTCGGAAGAAACAGGGACCCGTAACCGGGGAGCTGTTTTTT
CASPRKKQGPVTGELFF
>-|TRBJ1-2|TRBD1|TRBV6-5
TGTGCCAGCAGTCTGACAGGGAAGGGCGGCTACACCTTC
CASSLTGKGGYTF
>-|TRBJ2-7|TRBD1|TRBV9
TGTGCCAGCAGCGCGGACAGGGCGCGCTCGGGGGAGCAGTACTTC
CASSADRARSGEQYF
>-|TRBJ1-4|-|TRBV5-4
TGTGCCAGCAGCCCGGGGGGGGGTCGGGGTGAAAAACTGTTTTTT
CASSPGGGRGEKLFF
>-|TRBJ1-3|-|TRBV5-4
TGTGCCAGCAGCTTGGGCTCAGTAAACGGAAACACCATATATTTT
CASSLGSVNGNTIYF
>-|TRBJ2-2|TRBD2|TRBV14
TGTGCCAGCAGCCACTTTAGCGGGGGGACATTCACCGGGGAGCTGTTTTTT
CASSHFSGGTFTGELFF
>once|TRBJ1-2|TRBD1|TRBV6-1
TGTGCCAGCAGTGAAGAGACAGGGTCCTTCTATGGCTACACCTTC
CASSEETGSFYGYTF
>-|TRBJ2-3|-|TRBV9
TGTGCCAGCAGCGTAGACAGGGTCACAGATACGCAGTATTTT
CASSVDRVTDTQYF
>-|TRBJ1-2|-|TRBV7-9
TGTGCCAGCGGAGAGAGGGAGGGCTATGGCTACACCTTC
CASGEREGYGYTF
>-|TRBJ2-7|-|TRBV7-9
TGTGCCAGCACCGTTTCGGGGGGCCTAGACGAGCAGTACTTC
CASTVSGGLDEQYF
>-|TRBJ1-5|TRBD1|TRBV30
TGTGCCTGGAGTGTAGCCAGGGGGATGTTAAGCAATCAGCCCCAGCATTTT
CAWSVARGMLSNQPQHF
>-|TRBJ2-7|-|TRBV5-1
TGCGCCAGCAGCTTGGGGCTCCGCGAGCAGTACTTC
CASSLGLREQYF
>-|TRBJ2-1|TRBD2|TRBV18
TGTGCCAGCTCACCCTCCCGGGGGGATGAGCAGTTCTTC
CASSPSRGDEQFF
>-|TRBJ1-5|TRBD1|TRBV28
TGTGCCAGCAGTCCACAGGGGGCCCGGAGATATAGCAATCAGCCCCAGCATTTT
CASSPQGARRYSNQPQHF
>-|TRBJ2-2|-|TRBV5-1
TGCGCCAGCAGCTCCAGGTTGGGTAGCGGAAACACCGGGGAGCTGTTTTTT
CASSSRLGSGNTGELFF
>once|TRBJ1-1|TRBD1|TRBV6-5
TGTGCCAGCAGTTCTTGGACAGGAGGGAACACTGAAGCTTTCTTT
CASSSWTGGNTEAFF
>-|TRBJ2-3|TRBD2|TRBV4-3
TGCGCCAGCAGCCAAGGGGTCCCAGGACTAGCGGGGGGCGATACGCAGTATTTT
CASSQGVPGLAGGDTQYF